The 20 T cell receptor beta chains reported below all come from one sample, sequenced in a study of shared clonotypes between healthy human individuals (dated by TCRdb to about 2020). Libraries were constructed by the immunoSEQ multiplex PCR assay. TCRdb stores this immuneACCESS table with in-frame sequences only. Part of the clones is absent; in the studies checked, under half of the shortfall reflects unresolved V genes, and no reason is known for the rest. The sample yields 90,000 to 120,000 clones; about 71% were counted once. Almost 25% of the sample is in the top ten clones. The source material was memory CD8+ T cells sorted from blood. Read against the paper, the sample's cell subset or site label means: CD45RO+ cells pooled with CCR7-negative TemRA cells. Receptors were obtained from a woman in her thirties in good health.

The table lists this clone with a few counts. A read error may account for a junction end that differs from germline. The CDR3 DNA reads as TGTGCCAGCAGCTTCTCCACTAGCTCCGACGAGCAGTACTTC. Translation: CASSFSTSSDEQYF. J is TRBJ2-7 and V is TRBV7-7; possible D gene TRBD2, 6 bases. The CDR3 runs 14 residues. Germline V gene lookup returns CDR1 SSHAT and CDR2 FNYEAQ (reference sequence).

Points on this clone: The junction does not match germline at one end; this may be a read error. Other DNA sequences in the sample encode the same CDR3. V and J are TRBV28 and TRBJ2-7, with D possibly matching TRBD2 (5 bases). This CDR3 region has 15 residues. Germline CDR1 and CDR2: MDHEN and SYDVKM. The CDR3 coding sequence is TGTGCCAGCAGTCCCCTGATGAGGGAGTATGGCGAGCAATACTTC. Translation gives CASSPLMREYGEQYF. The whole variable domain, filled in from reference TRBV28 and TRBJ2-7, reads DVKVTQSSRYLVKRTGEKVFLECVQDMDHENMFWYRQDPGLGLRLIYFSYDVKMKEKGDIPEGYSVSREKKERFSLILESASTNQTSMYLCASSPLMREYGEQYFGPGTRLTVT.

This clone was counted a few times. CDR3 DNA sequence: TGTGCCAGCAGCCAAGGACTTGGGGAAGGAAACACCATATATTTT. Its protein is CASSQGLGEGNTIYF. V usage is TRBV7-9 and J usage is TRBJ1-3, with D hard to call. The CDR3 is made up of 15 amino acids. CDR1 and CDR2 (germline): SEHNR, FQNEAQ (reference sequence). V was clipped by 5 bases and J by 4 bases, with 15 bases between them. Variable domain in full (rest from reference TRBV7-9 and TRBJ1-3): DTGVSQNPRHKITKRGQNVTFRCDPISEHNRLYWYRQTLGQGPEFLTYFQNEAQLEKSRLLSDRFSAERPKGSFSTLEIQRTEQGDSAMYLCASSQGLGEGNTIYFGEGSWLTVV.

This clone showed up just once. The rearrangement links TRBV10-3 to TRBJ2-7, with D possibly matching TRBD2 (6 bases). Trimming took off 6 bases at V and 0 bases at J, with 12 bases between the two ends. The CDR3 covers 14 residues. The germline CDR1 and CDR2 sequences are ENHRY and SYGVKD. The CDR3 reads CAIRRASASYEQYF. The CDR3 DNA follows: TGTGCCATCAGGCGGGCTAGCGCCTCCTACGAGCAGTACTTC.

There are a few counts of this clone. This rearrangement joins TRBV13 to TRBJ2-7, with 11 bases matching TRBD2. Germline CDR1 reads PRHDT; CDR2 reads FYEKMQ (reference sequence). The length of the CDR3 is 14 residues. The V segment lost 6 bases and the J segment 4 bases; nucleotides outside the gene matches: 5. In DNA, the CDR3 is TGTGCCAGCAGAGGGGGGACTAGCGGTTACGAGCAGTACTTC. This translates into CASRGGTSGYEQYF.

The V and J genes are TRBV11-2 and TRBJ1-1; D not resolved. The germline CDR1 and CDR2 sequences are SGHAT and FQNNGV. The CDR3 extends over 15 amino acids. Trimming pared 5 bases from V and 3 bases from J, leaving 16 bases between. The CDR3 bases are TGTGCCAGCAGCCACCCCTACGGGAGGGACACTGAAGCTTTCTTT. This gives the protein CASSHPYGRDTEAFF.

This clone was detected only a few times. The J gene is TRBJ2-1, the V gene TRBV10-1; D is unresolved. CDR3 length: 15 residues. Trimming removed 2 bases at V and 0 bases at J, with 8 bases between. The germline V gene encodes CDR1 WNHNN and CDR2 SYGVQD (reference sequence). CDR3 nucleotide sequence: TGCGCCAGCAGTGAGGACGGACGCTCCTACAATGAGCAGTTCTTC. Translated: CASSEDGRSYNEQFF.

To note about this clone: With only one base between it and a far larger clone, this is likely a read error. This sample also contains other DNA sequences that code for the same CDR3. This chain connects TRBV10-3 to TRBJ2-1; 9 bases map to TRBD2. Germline V CDR1 and CDR2: ENHRY, SYGVKD. Unmatched junction bases numbered 8, after V lost 0 bases and J lost 5 bases. This CDR3 has 17 amino acids. CDR3 DNA: TGTGCCATCAGTGAGTCGAGGGCTAGCGGGGACCACAATGAGCAGTTCTTC. This sequence encodes CAISESRASGDHNEQFF.

This clone was recorded only once. The CDR3 loop reads CASSSPIGGSGANVLTF. The DNA for the CDR3 is TGCGCCAGCAGCTCCCCGATCGGAGGCTCTGGGGCCAACGTCCTGACTTTC. This sequence joins TRBV5-1 and TRBJ2-6; D may be TRBD2 (5 bases). In germline, CDR1 is SGHRS, CDR2 YFSETQ. Trimming stripped 3 bases from V and 0 bases from J, with 13 bases between. This CDR3 contains 17 residues.

The chain links TRBV4-1 to TRBJ2-4; D gene unclear. Germline V CDR1 and CDR2: MGHRA, YSYEKL. The CDR3 is made up of 16 amino acids. Deletions cut 6 bases from V and 2 bases from J, with 17 bases between. The CDR3, as DNA: TGCGCCAGCAGTTTACCTTATACCGGGTCCAAAAACATTCAGTACTTC. Translating it yields CASSLPYTGSKNIQYF.

This clone was counted between two and nine times. The chain uses TRBV4-1 and TRBJ2-7; the match to TRBD1 covers 9 bases. The CDR3 spans 15 residues. J lost 4 bases, V lost 4 bases, and 8 bases had no gene match. Looked up from germline, CDR1 is MGHRA and CDR2 is YSYEKL. The CDR3 region has the DNA TGCGCCAGCAGCCCTATACCGGGACAGGGATACGAGCAGTACTTC. This sequence encodes CASSPIPGQGYEQYF.

This chain links TRBV5-3 with TRBJ2-2; 10 bases map to TRBD1. TRBV5-3 is sorted into the ORF group, with uncertain function. The CDR3 runs to 15 residues. The trim removed 6 bases at V and 4 bases at J, leaving 6 bases unmatched. DNA of the CDR3: TGTGCCAGAAAAAGACAGGGGGCGATCACCGGGGAGCTGTTTTTT. Translated: CARKRQGAITGELFF.

In this sample, this clone turned up once. A far larger clone is just one base off, so this is likely a read error. V gene TRBV11-2 combines with J gene TRBJ2-7; D is unresolved. V was shortened by 5 bases and J by 1 base, with 18 bases between the two germline ends. Germline V gene data show CDR1 as SGHAT and CDR2 as FQNNGV. The CDR3 covers 16 residues. CDR3 residues: CASSQDDAPPSYEQYF. The CDR3 nucleotides read TGTGCCAGCAGCCAAGATGATGCGCCCCCTTCCTACGAGCAGTACTTC.

This clone was observed a handful of times. This chain joins TRBV9 and TRBJ1-2; D uncertain. CDR3 size: 17 residues. V was trimmed by 3 bases and J by 1 base, leaving 19 bases between them. The germline gives CDR1 SGDLS, CDR2 YYNGEE. CDR3 in amino acids: CASSADPPGRLNYGYTF. The CDR3 DNA follows: TGTGCCAGCAGCGCAGACCCACCGGGTCGCCTTAACTATGGCTACACCTTC.

In this sample, this clone turned up a few times. V usage is TRBV6-1 and J usage is TRBJ1-3; D may be TRBD1 (5 bases). Germline lookup yields CDR1 MNHNS and CDR2 SASEGT. Trimming cost V 5 bases and J 0 bases, with 8 bases left between them. CDR3 size: 14 residues. CDR3 in DNA: TGTGCCAGCAGTAGGGGTTCCTCTGGAAACACCATATATTTT. Translated: CASSRGSSGNTIYF.

This clone was found once. The V gene is TRBV6-5, the J gene TRBJ2-3; TRBD2 agrees at 11 bases. Germline V lookup: CDR1 MNHEY, CDR2 SVGAGI. Trimming at V came to 7 bases and at J to 3 bases, leaving 6 bases not matched to a gene. The CDR3 covers 15 residues. CDR3 in DNA: TGTGCCAGCATGACTAGCGGGACCATAACAGATACGCAGTATTTT. Its translation is CASMTSGTITDTQYF.

In the case of this clone: With only one base between it and a far larger clone, this is likely a read error. J is TRBJ2-7 and V is TRBV25-1, with 9 positions matching TRBD1. Germline CDR1 reads MGHDK; CDR2 reads SYGVNS. Trimming at V came to 7 bases and at J to 6 bases, leaving 10 bases not matched to a gene. The CDR3 consists of 14 residues. The CDR3 loop reads CASTPQGASSEQYF. The CDR3 DNA is TGTGCCAGCACTCCACAGGGGGCGTCAAGCGAGCAGTACTTC.

This clone has a count of ten or more. The CDR3 DNA reads TGTGCCAGCAGCCAATTTTCGACTAGCGACACCTACGAGCAGTACTTC. Protein sequence: CASSQFSTSDTYEQYF. The chain uses TRBV4-2 and TRBJ2-7; 8 positions agree with TRBD2. Trimming at V came to 2 bases and at J to 2 bases, leaving 8 bases not matched to a gene. The germline gives CDR1 LGHNA, CDR2 YNFKEQ. CDR3 length equals 16 residues.

The chain combines TRBV11-2 with TRBJ2-3; 8 nucleotides line up with TRBD2. The CDR3 extends over 16 amino acids. V was pared by 1 base and J by 7 bases, with 10 bases of the junction left unmatched. Germline CDR1 SGHAT, CDR2 FQNNGV. The CDR3 coding sequence is TGTGCCAGCAGCTTAGGAGCGGGAGCGAACCCCTATACGCAGTATTTT. This translates into CASSLGAGANPYTQYF.

Points on this clone: This may be a read error: a much more frequent sequence differs by one nucleotide. DNA for the CDR3: TGTGCCAGCAGTTACTCCCCGAAGGGCGGCGGAAACACCATATATTTT. Its translation is CASSYSPKGGGNTIYF. The chain joins TRBV6-5 to TRBJ1-3; D ambiguous. CDR1 is MNHEY, CDR2 SVGAGI, per germline. The CDR3 covers 16 residues. V was clipped by 0 bases and J by 4 bases, with 13 bases between them.